The 17 T cell receptor beta chains given below trace back to one sample, sequenced in a study of identical twins. TCRdb re-derived calls from the 5' RACE reads in MiXCR, one entry per CDR3 protein. The profile covers about 520,000 distinct CDR3 sequences, with approximately 22% appearing a single time and around 0.9% taken by the ten largest. These same data were also listed under a study on T cells expressing NK-cell markers.

Sequences were obtained from CD4+ T cells sorted from blood. The receptor source for this set is a woman aged 18-30 years in good health.

This clonotype appeared a few times. This chain links TRBV12-3 or TRBV12-4 with TRBJ2-7, with D tentatively TRBD1 or TRBD2 (5 bases each). The length of the CDR3 is 15 residues. Trimming removed 6 bases from V and 1 base from J, with 16 bases in between. CDR3 sequence: CASREMGESSYEQYF. In DNA, the CDR3 is TGTGCCAGCAGGGAGATGGGGGAGTCATCCTACGAGCAGTACTTC.

This CDR3 is CSARASALSYNEQFF. The CDR3 region has the DNA TGCAGTGCTAGGGCTAGCGCTCTCTCCTACAATGAGCAGTTCTTC. This chain connects TRBV20-1 to TRBJ2-1; TRBD2 might be the D (6 bases). This CDR3 has 15 residues. Per the germline V gene, CDR1 is DFQATT and CDR2 is SNEGSKA (reference sequence). V was shortened by 3 bases and J by 0 bases, with 12 bases between the two germline ends.

This clonotype was picked up a small number of times. This chain uses TRBV18 with TRBJ1-2; no firm D call. Trimming shortened V by 6 bases and J by 1 base, and 18 bases separated the two germline ends. From germline, CDR1 is KGHSH and CDR2 LQKENI. The length of the CDR3 is 16 residues. The CDR3 region is CASSSGLGRDNYGYTF. CDR3 nucleotide sequence: TGTGCCAGCTCGTCCGGACTGGGGAGGGATAACTATGGCTACACCTTC.

This clonotype was counted a single time. V gene TRBV11-2 combines with J gene TRBJ2-3, with 9 bases that match TRBD2. The CDR3 is 16 residues long. Germline CDR1 is SGHAT and CDR2 is FQNNGV. V dropped 1 base and J dropped 4; count of bases not matched to a gene: 6. The CDR3 sequence: CASSLVSSGGPDTQYF. CDR3 in DNA: TGTGCCAGCAGCTTAGTGAGCAGCGGGGGGCCAGATACGCAGTATTTT.

In the case of this clonotype: One base away lies a much larger clone, so this may be a sequencing read error. This chain uses TRBV10-3 with TRBJ2-7, with a tentative D call TRBD1 (5 bases). The CDR3 totals 13 residues. Germline V gene lookup returns CDR1 ENHRY and CDR2 SYGVKD. The CDR3, as DNA: TGTGCCATCCATGGCGACAGCTCCTACGGGCAGTACTTC. Residues: CAIHGDSSYGQYF.

This clonotype was found many times. This chain joins TRBV12-3 or TRBV12-4 and TRBJ2-1, with TRBD2 identical over 9 bases. The CDR3 has 14 amino acids. The J segment lost 6 bases and the V segment lost 3 bases, leaving 3 bases of the junction unmatched. CDR3 in amino acids: CASSLASGINEQFF. The CDR3, as DNA: TGTGCCAGCAGTTTGGCTAGCGGGATCAATGAGCAGTTCTTC.

The V call is TRBV20-1, the J call TRBJ1-2; the D is unclear. Trimming removed 1 base at V and 3 bases at J, with 9 bases between. Germline-derived CDR1 and CDR2 are DFQATT and SNEGSKA (reference sequence). The CDR3 extends over 13 amino acids. The CDR3 DNA reads TGCAGTGCTAGAGGGACCTGGGACTATGGCTACACCTTC. This codes for CSARGTWDYGYTF.

The chain recombines TRBV6-5 with TRBJ2-7; D ambiguous. The CDR3 length is 14 residues. Trimming shortened V by 2 bases and J by 0 bases, and 8 bases separated the two germline ends. CDR1 MNHEY and CDR2 SVGAGI come from the germline V gene. CDR3: CASSYGRNSYEQYF. In DNA form, the CDR3 reads TGTGCCAGCAGTTACGGGCGGAACTCCTACGAGCAGTACTTC.

The chain is built from TRBV15 and TRBJ1-2; D gene uncertain. The CDR3 length is 16 residues. Germline CDR1 reads LNHNV; CDR2 reads YYDKDF (reference sequence). V dropped 0 bases and J dropped 5 bases, with 16 bases sitting between them. CDR3 sequence reads: CATSREAPSATYGYTF. The CDR3 nucleotides read TGTGCCACCAGCAGAGAAGCCCCGTCGGCAACGTATGGCTACACCTTC.

This clonotype was counted only a few times. V and J are TRBV5-5 and TRBJ1-1, with D possibly being TRBD1 (6 bases). The V end was cut by 1 base, the J end by 4 bases, with 20 bases between. This CDR3 is 17 amino acids long. Germline-derived CDR1 and CDR2 are SGHKS and YYEKEE (reference sequence). CDR3 DNA: TGTGCCAGCAGCTTGTGGGGGCGCGGTCAAGTAGGCACTGAAGCTTTCTTT. It codes for CASSLWGRGQVGTEAFF. The full variable domain, its missing parts supplied by reference TRBV5-5 and TRBJ1-1, is DAGVTQSPTHLIKTRGQQVTLRCSPISGHKSVSWYQQVLGQGPQFIFQYYEKEERGRGNFPDRFSARQFPNYSSELNVNALLLGDSALYLCASSLWGRGQVGTEAFFGQGTRLTVV.

This chain uses TRBV20-1 with TRBJ1-4; tentative D call: TRBD1 (5 bases). The V end was cut by 0 bases, the J end by 8 bases, with 13 bases between. The CDR3 totals 14 residues. From germline, CDR1 is DFQATT and CDR2 SNEGSKA (reference sequence). The CDR3 bases are TGCAGTGCTAGAGATCCCGGGGGTGGGGAAAAACTGTTTTTT. Its translation is CSARDPGGGEKLFF.

This clonotype was found a few times. This rearrangement joins TRBV7-3 to TRBJ2-5; D gene unclear. This CDR3 has 14 residues. Germline CDR1 reads SGHTA; CDR2 reads FQGTGA. The germline V and J ends were trimmed by 4 bases and 5 bases, with 14 bases remaining between them. The CDR3 DNA reads as TGTGCCAGCAGCTACTCTGTTGACCGGGAGACCCAGTACTTC. It yields the protein CASSYSVDRETQYF. The complete variable domain, with remaining parts taken from reference TRBV7-3 and TRBJ2-5, reads GAGVSQTPSNKVTEKGKYVELRCDPISGHTALYWYRQSLGQGPEFLIYFQGTGAADDSGLPNDRFFAVRPEGSVSTLKIQRTERGDSAVYLCASSYSVDRETQYFGPGTRLLVL.

The rearrangement links TRBV7-8 to TRBJ2-2; D is ambiguous. Germline V gene sequence: CDR1 SGHVS, CDR2 FQNEAQ. The CDR3 runs to 15 residues. Trimming took 5 bases from V and 5 from J, leaving 15 bases between them. The chain's CDR3 is CASSISNTLTGELFF. The CDR3 region has the DNA TGTGCCAGCAGCATTTCGAACACGTTGACCGGGGAGCTGTTTTTT.

This clonotype occurred many times. This chain connects TRBV29-1 to TRBJ1-1; no reliable D call. CDR1 and CDR2 (germline): SQVTM, ANQGSEA. The CDR3 is made up of 12 amino acids. V lost 4 bases and J lost 1, with 7 bases in between. The CDR3 reads CSVGSGNTEAFF. The CDR3 bases are TGCAGCGTTGGAAGTGGGAACACTGAAGCTTTCTTT. The variable domain in full, with the rest retrieved from reference TRBV29-1 and TRBJ1-1, is SAVISQKPSRDICQRGTSLTIQCQVDSQVTMMFWYRQQPGQSLTLIATANQGSEATYESGFVIDKFPISRPNLTFSTLTVSNMSPEDSSIYLCSVGSGNTEAFFGQGTRLTVV.

The chain uses TRBV7-9 and TRBJ2-5; no definite D call. Germline assignment: CDR1 SEHNR and CDR2 FQNEAQ (reference sequence). This CDR3 has 13 amino acids. Trimming took 5 bases from V and 5 from J, leaving 12 bases between them. The CDR3 loop reads CASSPSAGETQYF. As DNA, the CDR3 is TGTGCCAGCAGCCCCTCAGCCGGGGAGACCCAGTACTTC. Complete variable domain (other parts from reference TRBV7-9 and TRBJ2-5): DTGVSQNPRHKITKRGQNVTFRCDPISEHNRLYWYRQTLGQGPEFLTYFQNEAQLEKSRLLSDRFSAERPKGSFSTLEIQRTEQGDSAMYLCASSPSAGETQYFGPGTRLLVL.

This clonotype was detected many times. The V call is TRBV29-1, the J call TRBJ1-6; 10 bases are a match to TRBD1. Germline V lookup: CDR1 SQVTM, CDR2 ANQGSEA. The V and J ends lost 5 bases and 4 bases, in that order; junction bases with no gene match: 2. CDR3 length: 14 amino acids. DNA for the CDR3: TGCAGCGTTAGGGGACAGGGGTATAATTCACCCCTCCACTTT. Protein product: CSVRGQGYNSPLHF.

This rearrangement joins TRBV18 to TRBJ2-4; D unclear. This CDR3 contains 15 residues. Germline CDR1 reads KGHSH; CDR2 reads LQKENI. The V and J ends lost 2 bases and 2 bases respectively, with 10 bases between them. The CDR3 coding sequence is TGTGCCAGCTCACCAGTGGGGAAGACCAAAAACATTCAGTACTTC. Protein: CASSPVGKTKNIQYF. Looking up the rest from reference TRBV18 and TRBJ2-4 gives the full variable domain: NAGVMQNPRHLVRRRGQEARLRCSPMKGHSHVYWYRQLPEEGLKFMVYLQKENIIDESGMPKERFSAEFPKEGPSILRIQQVVRGDSAAYFCASSPVGKTKNIQYFGAGTRLSVL.